Following are 9 T cell receptor beta chains from one sample sequenced in a study of OX40 agonist ivuxolimab in advanced cancers. The table came from immunoSEQ multiplex PCR; TCRdb's copy has only in-frame clones and leaves some out. The table has approximately 54,000 clones, 80% to 85% seen once. The sample here was CD4+ or CD8+ T cells sorted from blood, taken in a trial of the OX40 agonist ivuxolimab. The receptors originated from an adult with an advanced solid tumor such as melanoma, head and neck, liver or kidney cancer.

CDR3 coding DNA: TGTGCCAGCAGCGCCCGGACAGGGGGGTCCGGGGAGCTGTTTTTT. Protein sequence: CASSARTGGSGELFF. This rearrangement joins TRBV9 to TRBJ2-2; the match to TRBD1 covers 10 bases. Per germline, CDR1 SGDLS and CDR2 YYNGEE. Germline trimming cut 3 bases from V and 6 bases from J; bases unmatched to any gene: 5. CDR3 size: 15 residues.

The rearrangement joins TRBV27 to TRBJ2-3, with TRBD2 matching 15 bases. The germline V gene encodes CDR1 MNHEY and CDR2 SMNVEV (reference sequence). The CDR3 is 18 residues long. V was pared by 6 bases and J by 6 bases, with 13 bases of the junction left unmatched. CDR3: CASSRGLAGGPPGDTQYF. CDR3 in DNA: TGTGCCAGCAGCCGGGGACTAGCGGGGGGACCTCCTGGGGATACGCAGTATTTT.

The J gene is TRBJ2-7, the V gene TRBV27; TRBD1 might be the D (6 bases). Germline values: CDR1 MNHEY, CDR2 SMNVEV (reference sequence). The CDR3 has 14 amino acids. V was cut by 0 bases and J by 1 base, with 7 bases left in between. CDR3 in DNA: TGTGCCAGCAGTTTATCGGACAGATCCTACGAGCAGTACTTC. Amino acids: CASSLSDRSYEQYF.

This chain joins TRBV15 and TRBJ2-3; D ambiguous. The CDR3 loop spans 15 amino acids. Germline CDR1 LNHNV, CDR2 YYDKDF (reference sequence). With 1 base removed from V and 1 base from J, the gap between germline ends came to 9 bases. CDR3 protein: CATSRADGGTDTQYF. The CDR3 DNA sequence: TGTGCCACCAGCAGAGCTGACGGAGGCACAGATACGCAGTATTTT.

The chain couples TRBV27 to TRBJ2-7; 7 positions agree with TRBD2. The CDR3 length is 14 residues. Germline V gene data show CDR1 as MNHEY and CDR2 as SMNVEV (reference sequence). The ends lost 5 bases at V and 3 bases at J; junction bases unmatched: 7. CDR3 protein: CASSPGLGYYEQYF. In DNA form, the CDR3 reads TGTGCCAGCAGTCCTGGACTAGGCTACTACGAGCAGTACTTC.

The chain couples TRBV7-9 to TRBJ1-5, with no clear D. The CDR3 runs 14 residues. The germline V gene has CDR1 SEHNR and CDR2 FQNEAQ (reference sequence). The germline V and J ends were trimmed by 3 bases and 1 base, with 7 bases remaining between them. The CDR3 sequence: CASSFSGSNQPQHF. CDR3 in DNA: TGTGCCAGCAGCTTTTCCGGGAGCAATCAGCCCCAGCATTTT.

The chain carries TRBV11-3 and TRBJ2-7; TRBD2 agrees at 8 bases. CDR1 and CDR2 (germline): SGHNT, YENEEA. With 4 bases clipped from V and 4 bases from J, the junction kept 3 bases outside the gene matches. The CDR3 contains 13 residues. CDR3 in amino acids: CASSSGRDYEQYF. CDR3 nucleotide sequence: TGTGCCAGCAGCTCCGGGAGGGATTACGAGCAGTACTTC.

V gene TRBV19 combines with J gene TRBJ1-1; D gene unclear. The germline gives CDR1 LNHDA, CDR2 SQIVND (reference sequence). V was trimmed by 5 bases and J by 0 bases, leaving 16 bases between them. The CDR3 has 16 amino acids. In nucleotides, the CDR3 is TGTGCCAGTAGTCCGCACCCGGGCAGACTGAACACTGAAGCTTTCTTT. This codes for CASSPHPGRLNTEAFF.

The rearrangement joins TRBV27 to TRBJ1-6; 7 bases are shared with TRBD1. Germline lookup yields CDR1 MNHEY and CDR2 SMNVEV (reference sequence). V dropped 5 bases and J dropped 7; count of bases not matched to a gene: 5. This CDR3 contains 14 residues. The CDR3 nucleotides read TGTGCCAGCAGTCGCCCGGACAGGAATTCACCCCTCCACTTT. Protein sequence: CASSRPDRNSPLHF.